The clone carrying this T cell receptor beta chain was seen ten or more times. Its antigen is currently unknown. This sample was included in a study of T-cell reconstitution after alpha-beta-depleted transplantation in children. Library preparation (for TCRbeta) was performed with unique molecular identifiers. TCRdb recomputed calls from the PCR reads with MiXCR, one row per CDR3 protein. This sample has about 16,000 distinct CDR3 sequences, with just over 5% found just once. The germline V gene has CDR1 MNHEY and CDR2 SMNVEV (reference sequence). CDR3 size: 15 residues. Trimming stripped 8 bases from V and 2 bases from J, with 13 bases between. Broader study findings: At day 60, the high TCRbeta diversity found in some patients originated from recipient T cells and thymic progenitors that had survived. At one year after transplant, newly produced T cells mostly accounted for T-cell counts and diversity. Alpha-beta T cells present about two months after transplant were reported to originate from several hundred expanded graft clones.

Sequences were derived from PBMCs, sampled before TCRalphabeta/CD19-depleted stem cell transplant. The receptor comes from a boy younger than 18 with acute lymphoblastic leukemia, due to receive a stem cell transplant. The V gene is TRBV27, the J gene TRBJ2-6; perhaps TRBD2 as D (5 bases). CDR3 sequence: CASSRTDTGANVLTF. The CDR3 DNA follows: TGTGCCAGCTCTAGGACTGATACTGGGGCCAACGTCCTGACTTTC.